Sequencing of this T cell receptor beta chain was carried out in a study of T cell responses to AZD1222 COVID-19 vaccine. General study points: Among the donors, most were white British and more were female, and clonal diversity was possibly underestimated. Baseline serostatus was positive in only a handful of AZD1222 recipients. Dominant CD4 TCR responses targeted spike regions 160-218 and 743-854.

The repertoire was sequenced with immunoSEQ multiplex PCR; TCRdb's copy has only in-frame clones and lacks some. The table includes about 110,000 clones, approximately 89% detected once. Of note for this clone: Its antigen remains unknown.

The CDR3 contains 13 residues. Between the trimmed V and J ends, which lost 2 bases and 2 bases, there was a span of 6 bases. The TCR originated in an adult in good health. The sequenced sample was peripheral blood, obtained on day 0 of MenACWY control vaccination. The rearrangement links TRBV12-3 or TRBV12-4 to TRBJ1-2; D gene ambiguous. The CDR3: CASSLRENYGYTF. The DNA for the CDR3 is TGTGCCAGCAGTTTACGAGAAAACTATGGCTACACCTTC.